A single T cell receptor beta chain is shown here with its context. The target of this receptor is not known. The sample holds no much larger clone one base away, and base qualities are not on file. This specimen includes other DNA sequences encoding the same CDR3. The sample's time point label, in plain terms: baseline before oral tofacitinib. From alopecia areata patients, peripheral blood was collected along with lesional scalp punch biopsies. PBMCs were separated by density centrifugation and stained for CD3, CD4 and CD8, after which CD4+ and CD8+ T cells were sorted on a FACSAria. These data come from a study of CD8+ T cells in alopecia areata (dated by TCRdb to the late 2010s). Background on the whole study: The treated patients, all with moderate-to-severe alopecia areata, were enrolled in an open-label pilot trial of oral tofacitinib given at 5 to 10 mg twice daily. Patients received tofacitinib for 6 to 18 months and were then followed off drug for 6 months to check for delayed response and recurrence. To study T cell clonal expansion in alopecia areata, the researchers applied high-throughput TCRbeta sequencing to both the C3H/HeJ mouse model and human patients. In humans, TCRbeta sequencing was performed on scalp tissue and on sorted CD4+ and CD8+ peripheral blood T cells from healthy controls and from patients with patchy or totalis/universalis alopecia areata. Patients on tofacitinib were biopsied at baseline and after 4 and 24 weeks of treatment, and several of the patients also had a later scalp biopsy. Clonality in the scalp was compared among normal scalp (n=4), patchy alopecia areata scalp (n=8), and alopecia totalis/universalis scalp (n=8). The RNA source kit depended on sample type: the PAXgene miRNA kit for fixed scalp, the miRNeasy kit for PBMCs, and the RNeasy kit for mouse skin. TCRbeta CDR3 regions were amplified by immunoSEQ multiplex PCR with 35 Vbeta forward and 13 Jbeta reverse primers.

The library was obtained by the immunoSEQ multiplex PCR assay. RNA was extracted from all samples and reverse transcribed into cDNA as template for TCR sequencing. First-strand cDNA was synthesized with SuperScript III using a 2:1 mix of oligo-dT and random hexamers. A synthetic immune receptor repertoire was used to gauge amplification bias, and whatever bias remained was removed computationally. Per the authors' processing: After raw reads were preprocessed to remove errors, the CDR3 was defined following IMGT conventions as running from the conserved cysteine to phenylalanine. Clonality was computed by normalizing Shannon entropy by log2 of the number of productive unique TCRs and subtracting the result from 1. Whether scalp clones were CD4 or CD8 was inferred by matching scalp TCRbeta sequences against CD4 and CD8 repertoires sorted from blood. In its TCRdb copy, this immuneACCESS table keeps in-frame sequences only and misses some clones. Where compared with another copy, unresolved V genes explain less than half of these, and the others have no known cause. V and J calls and clone size are as listed in that table; D and trimming were resolved from the DNA. For this sample the table gives roughly 250,000 clones, of which 65% to 70% were detected only once. More than 0.95% of the sample is held by the ten biggest clonotypes.

What the work shows at the level of the full study, not this receptor alone: Scalp TCR repertoire analysis is complicated because resident alphabeta T cells in normal human skin are also sequenced, whereas mouse skin is dominated by gammadelta T cells. Higher clonality and more expanded CD8+ clones were observed in lesional scalp than in normal scalp, particularly in alopecia totalis/universalis, a finding suggestive of antigenic drive. Shared TCR sequences between patients were less evident than in mice, which may be partly attributable to HLA diversity in the patient population.

The sequences come from CD4+ T cells sorted from blood, collected at week 0. This sequence originates from a human donor with alopecia areata.

In nucleotide form, the sequence is TGTGCCAGCAGCGTAGGTGGGTTTAGCAATCAGCCCCAGCATTTT. It translates as CASSVGGFSNQPQHF. The V and J genes are TRBV9 and TRBJ1-5, with no confidently assigned D gene. The germline V gene specifies SGDLS as CDR1 and YYNGEE as CDR2. The CDR3, cysteine through phenylalanine, is 15 amino acids long. This entry keeps only the CDR3 DNA: 45 bases, framed from base 1. V is reduced by 0 bases and J by 0 bases, leaving a spacing of 7 bases between them.